This is a list of T cell receptor beta chains from one sample in a study of cytomegalovirus exposure and HLA in healthy donors. Sequencing was performed with immunoSEQ multiplex PCR; in TCRdb, only in-frame clones are kept and a portion is missing. The sample yields 150,000 to 200,000 clones, roughly nine tenths seen once. Sequencing was carried out using PBMCs. These receptors were collected from a man younger than 35 in good health and CMV-seropositive. The CDR3 runs from the conserved cysteine through the conserved F or W. Fields, in order: J gene, D gene, clone size, V gene, CDR3 protein, CDR3 DNA. A D gene is named only where the DNA matches it firmly. The listing skips clone size in some rows; elsewhere it reads once, few, many or a size class.

j_call: TRBJ2-7; d_call: TRBD1; clone_size: NA; v_call: TRBV28; cdr3_aa: CASSGGQSYEQYF; cdr3_nt: TGTGCCAGCAGTGGGGGACAGAGCTACGAGCAGTACTTC
j_call: TRBJ2-3; d_call: TRBD1; clone_size: NA; v_call: TRBV29-1; cdr3_aa: CSGDRAGVDTQYF; cdr3_nt: TGCAGCGGGGACAGGGCAGGCGTAGATACGCAGTATTTT
j_call: TRBJ2-1; d_call: NA; clone_size: NA; v_call: TRBV19; cdr3_aa: CASSILGGVGYNEQFF; cdr3_nt: TGTGCCAGTAGTATTCTTGGCGGGGTGGGGTACAATGAGCAGTTCTTC
j_call: TRBJ2-2; d_call: TRBD2; clone_size: NA; v_call: TRBV28; cdr3_aa: CASSGASGSFGELFF; cdr3_nt: TGTGCCAGCAGTGGGGCTAGCGGGAGTTTCGGGGAGCTGTTTTTT
j_call: TRBJ2-6; d_call: NA; clone_size: NA; v_call: TRBV5-1; cdr3_aa: CASKPAGANVLTF; cdr3_nt: TGCGCCAGCAAGCCTGCTGGGGCCAACGTCCTGACTTTC
j_call: TRBJ2-1; d_call: TRBD2; clone_size: NA; v_call: TRBV6-5; cdr3_aa: CASSYSSTSGRQFF; cdr3_nt: TGTGCCAGCAGTTACTCTTCGACTAGCGGGAGGCAGTTCTTC
j_call: TRBJ2-7; d_call: NA; clone_size: NA; v_call: TRBV15; cdr3_aa: CATSRRTFYEQYF; cdr3_nt: TGTGCCACCAGCAGGCGGACATTCTACGAGCAGTACTTC
j_call: TRBJ2-1; d_call: NA; clone_size: NA; v_call: TRBV11-3; cdr3_aa: CASSPPGTASYNEQFF; cdr3_nt: TGTGCCAGCAGCCCCCCAGGAACAGCATCCTACAATGAGCAGTTCTTC
j_call: TRBJ1-4; d_call: NA; clone_size: NA; v_call: TRBV7-8; cdr3_aa: CASSARAKFEKLFF; cdr3_nt: TGTGCCAGCAGCGCGAGGGCGAAATTTGAAAAACTGTTTTTT
j_call: TRBJ2-2; d_call: TRBD2; clone_size: NA; v_call: TRBV30; cdr3_aa: CAWSRREDTGELFF; cdr3_nt: TGTGCCTGGAGTAGGCGGGAGGACACCGGGGAGCTGTTTTTT
j_call: TRBJ2-1; d_call: NA; clone_size: NA; v_call: TRBV7-9; cdr3_aa: CASSLRGKHEQFF; cdr3_nt: TGTGCCAGCAGCCTGAGGGGGAAACATGAGCAGTTCTTC
j_call: TRBJ2-1; d_call: NA; clone_size: NA; v_call: TRBV19; cdr3_aa: CASNLGRGNNEQFF; cdr3_nt: TGTGCCAGTAACCTCGGGAGAGGGAACAATGAGCAGTTCTTC
j_call: TRBJ2-4; d_call: NA; clone_size: NA; v_call: TRBV28; cdr3_aa: CASSFPARRTKNIQYF; cdr3_nt: TGTGCCAGCAGTTTCCCCGCGCGGAGGACCAAAAACATTCAGTACTTC
j_call: TRBJ2-2; d_call: TRBD2; clone_size: few; v_call: TRBV9; cdr3_aa: CASSVGLADNTGELFF; cdr3_nt: TGTGCCAGCAGCGTGGGACTAGCGGATAACACCGGGGAGCTGTTTTTT
j_call: TRBJ2-1; d_call: TRBD2; clone_size: NA; v_call: TRBV6-1; cdr3_aa: CASSSASGSYNEQFF; cdr3_nt: TGTGCCAGCAGTTCCGCTAGCGGTAGCTACAATGAGCAGTTCTTC
j_call: TRBJ2-1; d_call: TRBD2; clone_size: NA; v_call: TRBV27; cdr3_aa: CASSYEAGVEQFF; cdr3_nt: TGTGCCAGCAGCTATGAAGCGGGAGTCGAGCAGTTCTTC
j_call: TRBJ2-1; d_call: TRBD2; clone_size: NA; v_call: TRBV9; cdr3_aa: CASSVAAAGDVYNEQFF; cdr3_nt: TGTGCCAGCAGCGTAGCCGCAGCGGGAGACGTCTACAATGAGCAGTTCTTC
j_call: TRBJ2-7; d_call: TRBD2; clone_size: NA; v_call: TRBV5-1; cdr3_aa: CASSLGTSGFYEQYF; cdr3_nt: TGCGCCAGCAGCCTCGGGACTAGCGGGTTCTACGAGCAGTACTTC
j_call: TRBJ1-1; d_call: NA; clone_size: once; v_call: TRBV28; cdr3_aa: CATGNTEAFF; cdr3_nt: TGTGCCACGGGAAACACTGAAGCTTTCTTT
j_call: TRBJ2-3; d_call: NA; clone_size: NA; v_call: TRBV5-1; cdr3_aa: CASSLATDTQYF; cdr3_nt: TGCGCCAGCAGCCTGGCGACAGATACGCAGTATTTT
j_call: TRBJ2-7; d_call: TRBD2; clone_size: NA; v_call: TRBV5-1; cdr3_aa: CASSLTIAGGPYEQYF; cdr3_nt: TGCGCCAGCAGCTTGACCATAGCGGGAGGGCCCTACGAGCAGTACTTC
j_call: TRBJ1-2; d_call: TRBD1; clone_size: many; v_call: TRBV19; cdr3_aa: CASRGQGEIGGYTF; cdr3_nt: TGTGCCAGTAGAGGACAGGGGGAGATTGGTGGCTACACCTTC
j_call: TRBJ1-2; d_call: TRBD1; clone_size: NA; v_call: TRBV30; cdr3_aa: CAWSPGGGYTF; cdr3_nt: TGTGCCTGGAGTCCAGGGGGCGGCTACACCTTC
j_call: TRBJ2-7; d_call: NA; clone_size: NA; v_call: TRBV7-6; cdr3_aa: CASSLVEGSEQYF; cdr3_nt: TGTGCCAGCAGCTTAGTCGAGGGCTCCGAGCAGTACTTC
j_call: TRBJ1-1; d_call: TRBD1; clone_size: few; v_call: TRBV5-1; cdr3_aa: CASSRGQRFEAFF; cdr3_nt: TGCGCCAGTAGCAGGGGACAGCGGTTTGAAGCTTTCTTT
j_call: TRBJ1-2; d_call: TRBD1; clone_size: NA; v_call: TRBV6-5; cdr3_aa: CASSYWTGTNYGYTF; cdr3_nt: TGTGCCAGCAGTTACTGGACAGGAACTAACTATGGCTACACCTTC
j_call: TRBJ2-1; d_call: NA; clone_size: NA; v_call: TRBV6-1; cdr3_aa: CASSARPPGHIMGLYNEQFF; cdr3_nt: TGTGCCAGCAGTGCCCGACCGCCGGGACACATTATGGGGCTTTACAATGAGCAGTTCTTC
j_call: TRBJ1-1; d_call: NA; clone_size: NA; v_call: TRBV6-5; cdr3_aa: CASSYNSINTEAFF; cdr3_nt: TGTGCCAGCAGTTACAACAGCATAAACACTGAAGCTTTCTTT
j_call: TRBJ1-3; d_call: NA; clone_size: NA; v_call: TRBV2; cdr3_aa: CASSGQRRSGNTIYF; cdr3_nt: TGTGCCAGCAGCGGGCAGCGGAGGTCCGGAAACACCATATATTTT
j_call: TRBJ2-7; d_call: NA; clone_size: NA; v_call: TRBV27; cdr3_aa: CASSLGGLHSYEQYF; cdr3_nt: TGTGCCAGCAGTCTAGGAGGACTCCACTCCTACGAGCAGTACTTC
j_call: TRBJ2-2; d_call: NA; clone_size: NA; v_call: TRBV5-6; cdr3_aa: CASSLWLTGELFF; cdr3_nt: TGTGCCAGCAGCTTGTGGCTGACCGGGGAGCTGTTTTTT
j_call: TRBJ1-1; d_call: TRBD1; clone_size: NA; v_call: TRBV5-1; cdr3_aa: CASSLGRGPTEAFF; cdr3_nt: TGCGCCAGCAGCTTGGGCAGGGGGCCGACTGAAGCTTTCTTT
j_call: TRBJ2-3; d_call: NA; clone_size: NA; v_call: TRBV5-8; cdr3_aa: CASSPPNRGTDTQYF; cdr3_nt: TGTGCCAGCAGCCCACCGAACAGGGGCACAGATACGCAGTATTTT
j_call: TRBJ1-2; d_call: TRBD1; clone_size: NA; v_call: TRBV6-5; cdr3_aa: CASSSGTGVYGYTF; cdr3_nt: TGTGCCAGCAGTTCCGGGACAGGCGTCTATGGCTACACCTTC
j_call: TRBJ2-3; d_call: NA; clone_size: NA; v_call: TRBV10-3; cdr3_aa: CAISESGGTDTQYF; cdr3_nt: TGTGCCATCAGTGAGTCAGGGGGCACAGATACGCAGTATTTT
j_call: TRBJ1-1; d_call: NA; clone_size: NA; v_call: TRBV7-8; cdr3_aa: CASSLAVAGLNTEAFF; cdr3_nt: TGTGCCAGCAGCTTAGCGGTCGCAGGCCTAAACACTGAAGCTTTCTTT
j_call: TRBJ2-3; d_call: TRBD2; clone_size: NA; v_call: TRBV6-1; cdr3_aa: CASSEETGGPDTQYF; cdr3_nt: TGTGCCAGCAGTGAAGAGACGGGAGGGCCAGATACGCAGTATTTT